There are a few counts of the clone carrying this T cell receptor (beta chain). Antigen unknown. The data belong to a study of blood T cells in healthy people across ages. Background on the study: Every two T cells gave about one barcoded beta molecule via template switching. Study-level results: It was held that diversity estimates obtained from one million T cells represented underestimates.

In terms of origin and age, donors were healthy Caucasian individuals from Russia aged about 6 to 90. Sample-barcoded 5' priming and a J-beta primer mix drove a second PCR of roughly 6 to 12 cycles. TCRdb analysed the 5' RACE reads with MiXCR anew, one entry per CDR3 protein. The sample shows about 1.7 million distinct CDR3 sequences, 28% of them seen only once. The material sequenced was blood. The TCR sequence derives from a woman aged 30 to 39 in good health.

The CDR3 loop reads CASSQIAGGQSSYEQYF. In DNA form, the CDR3 reads TGCGCCAGCAGCCAGATAGCAGGAGGCCAAAGCTCCTACGAGCAGTACTTC. The V call is TRBV4-1, the J call TRBJ2-7; perhaps TRBD2 as D (5 bases). The CDR3 loop spans 17 amino acids. Per the germline V gene, CDR1 is MGHRA and CDR2 is YSYEKL. The germline V and J ends were trimmed by 3 bases and 0 bases, with 18 bases remaining between them.